This is a list of T cell receptor beta chains from one sample in a study of circulating and synovial CD4+ cells in juvenile arthritis. The table came from immunoSEQ multiplex PCR; TCRdb's copy has only in-frame clones and leaves some out. The table has under 40,000 clones, over 90% seen once. The sample was CD4+ T cells from blood. The receptors come from a human donor with juvenile idiopathic arthritis. CDR3s include the opening cysteine and the closing phenylalanine or tryptophan.

CDR3aa	v_gene	j_gene
CASSLGANQPQHF	TRBV7-2	TRBJ1-5
CASSPELGGELYGYTF	TRBV18	TRBJ1-2
CAISDLADTEAFF	TRBV10-3	TRBJ1-1
CASSLEPISPLEQYF	TRBV7-2	-
CASTQGTNEKLFF	TRBV7-9	TRBJ1-4
CSVAGSGQGYEQYF	TRBV29-1	TRBJ2-7
CASSLGFGTQYF	TRBV11-2	TRBJ2-5
CASSSRQGRNQPQHF	TRBV28	TRBJ1-5
CASSLEPGLAGGLPSYEQYF	TRBV5-1	TRBJ2-7
CASSLGQNSNQPQHF	TRBV7-9	TRBJ1-5
CASSLVGVTGANVLTF	TRBV7-8	TRBJ2-6
CASSAGRGERNNEQFF	TRBV2	TRBJ2-1
CASRPGIGNTEAFF	TRBV28	TRBJ1-1
CAWSVGGETQYF	TRBV30	TRBJ2-5
CASKQYWASNQPQHF	TRBV19	TRBJ1-5
CAISHKDSSSAGELFF	TRBV10-3	TRBJ2-2
CASSLRTGASNSPLHF	TRBV19	TRBJ1-6
CAITGTSGGDEQFF	TRBV10-3	TRBJ2-1
CASSPQAGGFAEAFF	TRBV5-4	TRBJ1-1
CASSYRGTETNYGYTF	TRBV6-6	TRBJ1-2
CASSFAGVGETQYF	TRBV27	TRBJ2-5
CASSVAGLNEQFF	TRBV9	TRBJ2-1
CASSLGGREHTIYF	TRBV5-4	TRBJ1-3